This TCR beta chain was observed in a study of T cell repertoires in cytomegalovirus infection. Germline V gene lookup returns CDR1 LNHNV and CDR2 YYDKDF (reference sequence). Unmatched junction bases numbered 5, after V lost 8 bases and J lost 6 bases. This CDR3 comprises 13 residues. About this clonotype: Its specificity is unknown.

MiXCR, run by TCRdb on the reads, gives a single entry per CDR3 protein. Of approximately 750,000 distinct CDR3 sequences listed, 35% are singletons. General study results and limits: It was HLA-C-restricted CMV-specific TCR beta clonotypes that dominated the response ex vivo.

The receptor's source is a human donor in good health (CMV status not recorded). Some clones in this sample may be carry-over from other donors' samples. V is TRBV15 and J is TRBJ2-2; TRBD1 matches 8 bases. The sample was PBMCs. CDR3 DNA: TGTGCCACCCAGAGGGGACAGGCCGGGGAGCTGTTTTTT. This encodes CATQRGQAGELFF.